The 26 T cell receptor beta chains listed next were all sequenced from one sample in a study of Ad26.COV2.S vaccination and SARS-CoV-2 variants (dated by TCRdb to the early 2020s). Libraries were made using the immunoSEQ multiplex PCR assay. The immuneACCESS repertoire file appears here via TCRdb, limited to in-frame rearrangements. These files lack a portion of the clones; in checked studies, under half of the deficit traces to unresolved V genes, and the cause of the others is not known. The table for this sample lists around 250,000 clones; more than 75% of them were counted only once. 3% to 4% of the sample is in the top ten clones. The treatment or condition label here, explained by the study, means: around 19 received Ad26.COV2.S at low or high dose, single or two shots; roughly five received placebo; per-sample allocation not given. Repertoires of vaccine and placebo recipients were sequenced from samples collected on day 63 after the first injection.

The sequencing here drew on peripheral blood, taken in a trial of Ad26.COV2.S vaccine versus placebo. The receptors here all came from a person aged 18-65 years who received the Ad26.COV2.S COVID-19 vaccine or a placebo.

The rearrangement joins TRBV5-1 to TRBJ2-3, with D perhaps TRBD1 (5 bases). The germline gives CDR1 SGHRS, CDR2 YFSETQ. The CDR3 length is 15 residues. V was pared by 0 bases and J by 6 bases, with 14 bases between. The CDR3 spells CASSLGTWGKDTQYF. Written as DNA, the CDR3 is TGCGCCAGCAGCTTGGGTACGTGGGGCAAGGATACGCAGTATTTT.

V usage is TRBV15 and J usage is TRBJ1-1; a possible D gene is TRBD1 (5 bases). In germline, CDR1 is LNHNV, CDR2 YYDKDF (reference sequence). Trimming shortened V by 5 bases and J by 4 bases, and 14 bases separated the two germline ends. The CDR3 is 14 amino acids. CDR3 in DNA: TGTGCCACCAGCCCAGGTGGGGGGGGCACTGAAGCTTTCTTT. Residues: CATSPGGGGTEAFF.

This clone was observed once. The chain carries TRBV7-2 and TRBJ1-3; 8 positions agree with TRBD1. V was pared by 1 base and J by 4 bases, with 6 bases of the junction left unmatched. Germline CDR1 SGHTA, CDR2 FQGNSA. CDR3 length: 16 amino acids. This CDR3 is CASSLVRQGRGNTIYF. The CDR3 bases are TGTGCCAGCAGCTTAGTCAGACAGGGGAGGGGAAACACCATATATTTT.

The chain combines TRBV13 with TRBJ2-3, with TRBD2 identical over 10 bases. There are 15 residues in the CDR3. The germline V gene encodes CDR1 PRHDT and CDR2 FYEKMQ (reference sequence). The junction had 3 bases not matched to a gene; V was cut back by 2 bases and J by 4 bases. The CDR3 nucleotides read TGTGCCAGCAGCTTAAGGCTAGCGGGGGCAGATACGCAGTATTTT. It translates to CASSLRLAGADTQYF. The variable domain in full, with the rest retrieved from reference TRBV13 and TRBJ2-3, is AAGVIQSPRHLIKEKRETATLKCYPIPRHDTVYWYQQGPGQDPQFLISFYEKMQSDKGSIPDRFSAQQFSDYHSELNMSSLELGDSALYFCASSLRLAGADTQYFGPGTRLTVL.

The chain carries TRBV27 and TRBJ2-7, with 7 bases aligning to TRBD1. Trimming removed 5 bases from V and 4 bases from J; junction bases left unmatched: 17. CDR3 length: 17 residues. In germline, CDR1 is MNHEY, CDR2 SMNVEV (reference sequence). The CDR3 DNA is TGTGCCAGCAGTCCGGGACAGCGATCCTCAAGGGGTTACGAGCAGTACTTC. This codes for CASSPGQRSSRGYEQYF.

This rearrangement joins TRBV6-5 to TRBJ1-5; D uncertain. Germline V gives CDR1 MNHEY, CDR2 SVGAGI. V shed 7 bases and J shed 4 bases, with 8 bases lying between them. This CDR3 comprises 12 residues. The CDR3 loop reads CASTPGNQPQHF. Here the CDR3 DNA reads TGTGCCAGCACCCCGGGAAATCAGCCCCAGCATTTT.

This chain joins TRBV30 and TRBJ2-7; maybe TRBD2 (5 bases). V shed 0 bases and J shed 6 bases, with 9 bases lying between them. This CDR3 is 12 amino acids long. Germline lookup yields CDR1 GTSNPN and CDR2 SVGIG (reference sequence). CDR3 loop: CAWSVNRGEQYF. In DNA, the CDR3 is TGTGCCTGGAGTGTGAACCGGGGCGAGCAGTACTTC.

This CDR3 reads CASSPPRGLENTGELFF. CDR3 nucleotides: TGTGCCAGCTCACCACCCCGAGGGTTGGAGAACACCGGGGAGCTGTTTTTT. V is TRBV18 and J is TRBJ2-2; tentatively, D is TRBD2 (5 bases). This CDR3 comprises 17 residues. Germline V CDR1 and CDR2: KGHSH, LQKENI. The V end lost 0 bases, the J end lost 1 base, and 12 bases lay between the germline ends.

The CDR3 coding sequence is TGTGCCAGTAGTATATCGGGGGCCGGGACTAGCTCCTACGAGCAGTACTTC. This codes for CASSISGAGTSSYEQYF. The rearrangement uses TRBV19 and TRBJ2-7, with 8 bases lining up with TRBD2. Trimming took 2 bases from V and 0 from J; bases not matched to a gene: 9. Germline V CDR1 and CDR2: LNHDA, SQIVND (reference sequence). This CDR3 comprises 17 residues.

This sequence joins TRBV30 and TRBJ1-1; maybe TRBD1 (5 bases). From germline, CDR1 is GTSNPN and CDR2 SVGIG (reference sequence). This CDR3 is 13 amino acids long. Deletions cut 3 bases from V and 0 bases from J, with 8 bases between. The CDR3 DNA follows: TGTGCCTGGAGGGACACTCTGAACACTGAAGCTTTCTTT. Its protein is CAWRDTLNTEAFF.

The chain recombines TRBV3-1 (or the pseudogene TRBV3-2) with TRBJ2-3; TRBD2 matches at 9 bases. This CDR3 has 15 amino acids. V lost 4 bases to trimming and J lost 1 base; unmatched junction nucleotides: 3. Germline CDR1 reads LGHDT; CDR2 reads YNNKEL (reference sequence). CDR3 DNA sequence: TGTGCCAGCAGCCGACTAGCGGCTCGCACAGATACGCAGTATTTT. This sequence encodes CASSRLAARTDTQYF.

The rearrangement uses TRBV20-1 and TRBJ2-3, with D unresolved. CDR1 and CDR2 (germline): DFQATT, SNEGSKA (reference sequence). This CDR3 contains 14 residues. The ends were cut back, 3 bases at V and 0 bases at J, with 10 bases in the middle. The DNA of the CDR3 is TGCAGTGCTAGTGAGACGGTGAGCACAGATACGCAGTATTTT. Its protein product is CSASETVSTDTQYF.

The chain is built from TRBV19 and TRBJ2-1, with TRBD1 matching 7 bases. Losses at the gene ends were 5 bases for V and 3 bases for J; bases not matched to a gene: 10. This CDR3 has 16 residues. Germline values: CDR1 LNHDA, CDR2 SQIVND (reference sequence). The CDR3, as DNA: TGTGCCAGTAGTCCCCCCCGACAGGGCCTCTACAATGAGCAGTTCTTC. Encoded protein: CASSPPRQGLYNEQFF.

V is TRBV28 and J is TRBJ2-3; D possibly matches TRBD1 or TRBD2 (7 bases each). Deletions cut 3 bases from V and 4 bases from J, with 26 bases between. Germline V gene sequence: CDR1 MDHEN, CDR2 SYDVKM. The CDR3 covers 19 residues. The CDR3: CASSFDRALADPEADTQYF. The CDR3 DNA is TGTGCCAGCAGTTTTGACAGGGCCCTAGCGGACCCAGAAGCAGATACGCAGTATTTT.

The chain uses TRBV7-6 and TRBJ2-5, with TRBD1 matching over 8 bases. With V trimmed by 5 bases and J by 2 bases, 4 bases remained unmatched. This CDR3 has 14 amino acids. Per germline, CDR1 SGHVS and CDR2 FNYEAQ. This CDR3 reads CASSSNRGQETQYF. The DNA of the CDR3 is TGTGCCAGCAGCAGCAACAGGGGGCAAGAGACCCAGTACTTC.

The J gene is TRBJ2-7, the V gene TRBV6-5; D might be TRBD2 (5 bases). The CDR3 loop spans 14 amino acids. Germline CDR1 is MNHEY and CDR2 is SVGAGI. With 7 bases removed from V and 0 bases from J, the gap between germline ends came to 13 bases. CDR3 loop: CASTDSSNSYEQYF. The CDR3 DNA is TGTGCCAGCACTGACTCTAGCAACTCCTACGAGCAGTACTTC.

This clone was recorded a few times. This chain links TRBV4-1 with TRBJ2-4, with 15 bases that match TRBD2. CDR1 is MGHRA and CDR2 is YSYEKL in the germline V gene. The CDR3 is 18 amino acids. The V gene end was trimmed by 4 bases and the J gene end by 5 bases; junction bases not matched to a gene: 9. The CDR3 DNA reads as TGCGCCAGCAGCCCCCTCGGACTAGCGGGGGGGCGGGAAAACATTCAGTACTTC. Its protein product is CASSPLGLAGGRENIQYF.

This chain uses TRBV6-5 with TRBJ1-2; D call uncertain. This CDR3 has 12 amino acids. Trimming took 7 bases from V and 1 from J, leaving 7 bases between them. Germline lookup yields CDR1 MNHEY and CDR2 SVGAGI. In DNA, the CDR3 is TGTGCCAGCACCCTCGTTAACTATGGCTACACCTTC. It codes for CASTLVNYGYTF.

CDR3 nucleotides: TGCGCCAGCAGCCAAGAGGGGGCAGATACGCAGTATTTT. It encodes CASSQEGADTQYF. The chain links TRBV4-3 to TRBJ2-3, with D perhaps TRBD1 or TRBD2 (5 bases each). The CDR3 is made up of 13 amino acids. Germline V gives CDR1 LGHNA, CDR2 YSLEER. Trimming shortened V by 0 bases and J by 4 bases, and 5 bases separated the two germline ends.

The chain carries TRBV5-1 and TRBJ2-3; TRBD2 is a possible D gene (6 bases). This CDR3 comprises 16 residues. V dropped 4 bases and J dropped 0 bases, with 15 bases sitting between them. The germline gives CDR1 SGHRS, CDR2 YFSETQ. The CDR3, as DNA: TGCGCCAGCAGCCCCGGGACTCCCCGAAGCACAGATACGCAGTATTTT. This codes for CASSPGTPRSTDTQYF.

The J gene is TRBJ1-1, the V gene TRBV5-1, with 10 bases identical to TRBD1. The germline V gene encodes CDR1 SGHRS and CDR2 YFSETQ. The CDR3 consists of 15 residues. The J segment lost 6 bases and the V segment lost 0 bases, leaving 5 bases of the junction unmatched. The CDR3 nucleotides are TGCGCCAGCAGCTTGGTGGGACAGGGGATCGCTGAAGCTTTCTTT. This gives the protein CASSLVGQGIAEAFF. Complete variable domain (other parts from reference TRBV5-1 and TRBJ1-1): KAGVTQTPRYLIKTRGQQVTLSCSPISGHRSVSWYQQTPGQGLQFLFEYFSETQRNKGNFPGRFSGRQFSNSRSEMNVSTLELGDSALYLCASSLVGQGIAEAFFGQGTRLTVV.

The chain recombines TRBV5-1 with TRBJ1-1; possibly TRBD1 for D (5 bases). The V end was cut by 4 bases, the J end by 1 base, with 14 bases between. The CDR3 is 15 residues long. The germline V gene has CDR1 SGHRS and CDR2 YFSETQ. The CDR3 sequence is CASSPWGQENTEAFF. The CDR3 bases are TGCGCCAGCAGCCCATGGGGCCAAGAGAACACTGAAGCTTTCTTT.

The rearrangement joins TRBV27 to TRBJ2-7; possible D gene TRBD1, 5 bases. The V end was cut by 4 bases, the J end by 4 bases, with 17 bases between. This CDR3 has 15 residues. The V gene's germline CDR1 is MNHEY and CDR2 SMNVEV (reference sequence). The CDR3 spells CASSSFRQGAYEQYF. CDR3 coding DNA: TGTGCCAGCAGTTCTTTTAGGCAGGGTGCTTACGAGCAGTACTTC.

The CDR3 sequence: CASSSLGESYGYTF. In DNA form, the CDR3 reads TGTGCCAGCAGCTCACTGGGTGAATCCTATGGCTACACCTTC. The chain uses TRBV7-9 and TRBJ1-2; D call uncertain. Per germline, CDR1 SEHNR and CDR2 FQNEAQ (reference sequence). The CDR3 spans 14 residues. Trimming left V 4 bases short and J 4 bases short, with 13 bases between.

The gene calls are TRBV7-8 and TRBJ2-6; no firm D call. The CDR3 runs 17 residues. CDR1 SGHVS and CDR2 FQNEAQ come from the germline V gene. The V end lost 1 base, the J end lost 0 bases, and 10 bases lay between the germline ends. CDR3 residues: CASSLDRRLSGANVLTF. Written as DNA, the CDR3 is TGTGCCAGCAGCTTAGATCGACGGCTCTCTGGGGCCAACGTCCTGACTTTC.

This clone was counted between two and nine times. In DNA form, the CDR3 reads TGTGCCAGCAGCCAATCAGGGACAGGGGCCTACGAGCAGTACTTC. It encodes CASSQSGTGAYEQYF. The chain recombines TRBV16 with TRBJ2-7; 10 bases are a match to TRBD1. In germline, CDR1 is KGHSY, CDR2 FQNENV. This CDR3 has 15 residues. V was pared by 0 bases and J by 2 bases, with 1 base of the junction left unmatched. Using reference TRBV16 and TRBJ2-7 for the parts outside the CDR3, the full variable domain is GEEVAQTPKHLVRGEGQKAKLYCAPIKGHSYVFWYQQVLKNEFKFLISFQNENVFDETGMPKERFSAKCLPNSPCSLEIQATKLEDSAVYFCASSQSGTGAYEQYFGPGTRLTVT.